The sequence of this TCR beta chain was determined in a study of cytomegalovirus exposure and HLA in healthy donors. On this clone itself: Its target is not known.

The study sampled nominally healthy donors, though unrecorded immune exposures were likely. The length of the CDR3 is 15 residues. The ends were cut back, 3 bases at V and 0 bases at J, with 9 bases in the middle. The germline V gene encodes CDR1 SGHDT and CDR2 YYEEEE. PCR primers comprised 60 Vbeta and 13 Jbeta primers. Study processing details: About 9.9 million shared chains were among about 80 million unique TCR beta chains counted in a later analysis. Repertoires were generated with immunoSEQ multiplex PCR, while TCRdb's copy carries only in-frame clones and drops some. V, J and clone size were drawn from that table, and D and trimming were deduced from the DNA. The table includes 140,000 to 150,000 clones, about 73% detected once. Study-wide results and caveats: Segments of the TCR beta V type were, in most cases, productive about 90% or about 30% of the time in an earlier analysis.

The chain has TRBV5-6 and TRBJ1-4; D gene ambiguous. This TCR came from an older woman in good health and CMV-seropositive. Sample: PBMCs. Written as DNA, the CDR3 is TGTGCCAGCAGCTGGTCAGGTCCAACTAATGAAAAACTGTTTTTT. Translation gives CASSWSGPTNEKLFF.